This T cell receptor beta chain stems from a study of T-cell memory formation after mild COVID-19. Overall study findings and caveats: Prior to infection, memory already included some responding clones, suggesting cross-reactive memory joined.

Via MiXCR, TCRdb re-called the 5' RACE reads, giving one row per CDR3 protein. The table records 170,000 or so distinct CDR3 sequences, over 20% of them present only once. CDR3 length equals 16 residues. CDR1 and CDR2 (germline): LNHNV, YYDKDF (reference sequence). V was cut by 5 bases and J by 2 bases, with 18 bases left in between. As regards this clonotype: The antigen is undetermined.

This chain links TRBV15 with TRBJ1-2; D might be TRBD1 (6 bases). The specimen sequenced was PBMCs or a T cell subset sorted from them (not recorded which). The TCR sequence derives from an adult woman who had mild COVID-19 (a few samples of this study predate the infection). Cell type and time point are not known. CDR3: CATSGDRDTGNYGYTF. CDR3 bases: TGTGCCACCAGCGGCGACCGGGACACCGGAAACTATGGCTACACCTTC.